This is a list of T cell receptor beta chains from one sample in a study of PD-1 blockade in classical Hodgkin lymphoma. The method was immunoSEQ multiplex PCR; TCRdb's version includes in-frame clones alone and lacks a portion of them. The data show 25,000 to 30,000 clones, 60% to 75% seen once. The input for sequencing was peripheral blood mononuclear cells (PBMCs), taken before the second cycle of nivolumab. Receptors originate from a human donor with classical Hodgkin lymphoma. Each CDR3 is given with its conserved first and last residue. A D gene is named only where the DNA matches it firmly. A clone size is listed for some rows: how often the clone was seen (once, few, many), or a class if it is expanded.

J: TRBJ1-1
V: TRBV6-5
size: NA
D: TRBD1
CDR3: CASSLSGGYTEAFF
DNA: TGTGCCAGCAGTCTATCAGGGGGTTACACTGAAGCTTTCTTT

J: TRBJ1-3
V: TRBV29-1
size: NA
D: NA
CDR3: CSVAAQSSGNTIYF
DNA: TGCAGCGTTGCGGCCCAAAGCTCTGGAAACACCATATATTTT

J: TRBJ1-1
V: TRBV6-6
size: NA
D: NA
CDR3: CASSYSLHNEAFF
DNA: TGTGCCAGCAGTTACTCGTTGCACAATGAAGCTTTCTTT

J: TRBJ2-5
V: TRBV5-1
size: NA
D: TRBD2
CDR3: CASSSGLAGGYQETQYF
DNA: TGCGCCAGCAGCTCTGGACTAGCGGGGGGATACCAAGAGACCCAGTACTTC

J: TRBJ1-2
V: TRBV19
size: NA
D: NA
CDR3: CASSTPDSYYGYTF
DNA: TGTGCCAGTAGTACCCCGGACAGCTACTATGGCTACACCTTC

J: TRBJ1-2
V: TRBV19
size: NA
D: NA
CDR3: CASSNNNYGYTF
DNA: TGTGCCAGTAGTAACAATAACTATGGCTACACCTTC

J: TRBJ1-2
V: TRBV9
size: NA
D: NA
CDR3: CASSVAAGPLYGYTF
DNA: TGTGCCAGCAGCGTAGCGGCAGGGCCCCTCTATGGCTACACCTTC

J: TRBJ2-5
V: TRBV11-2
size: NA
D: NA
CDR3: CASSLVRRETQYF
DNA: TGTGCCAGCAGCTTAGTACGGAGGGAGACCCAGTACTTC

J: TRBJ1-1
V: TRBV2
size: NA
D: NA
CDR3: CASSEVGSGTEAFF
DNA: TGTGCCAGCAGTGAAGTGGGGAGCGGAACTGAAGCTTTCTTT

J: TRBJ2-4
V: TRBV4-3
size: NA
D: NA
CDR3: CASSQGQRGSKNIQYF
DNA: TGCGCCAGCAGCCAAGGACAAAGGGGCTCCAAAAACATTCAGTACTTC

J: TRBJ2-5
V: TRBV18
size: few
D: TRBD2
CDR3: CASSPPMRGETQYF
DNA: TGTGCCAGCTCACCACCAATGCGGGGGGAGACCCAGTACTTC

J: TRBJ1-5
V: TRBV29-1
size: NA
D: TRBD1
CDR3: CSVGQGIGQPQHF
DNA: TGCAGCGTGGGACAGGGTATCGGTCAGCCCCAGCATTTT

J: TRBJ1-6
V: TRBV27
size: NA
D: NA
CDR3: CASSFQGTNSPLHF
DNA: TGTGCCAGCAGTTTTCAAGGGACTAATTCACCCCTCCACTTT

J: TRBJ1-3
V: TRBV2
size: NA
D: TRBD1
CDR3: CASADRGPGNTIYF
DNA: TGTGCCAGCGCCGACAGGGGGCCTGGAAACACCATATATTTT

J: TRBJ2-7
V: TRBV10-3
size: NA
D: NA
CDR3: CATTPISSYEQYF
DNA: TGTGCCACTACACCGATATCCTCCTACGAGCAGTACTTC

J: TRBJ2-7
V: TRBV7-3
size: once
D: TRBD2
CDR3: CASSLTSGRDYEQYF
DNA: TGTGCCAGCAGCTTGACTAGCGGGAGGGACTACGAGCAGTACTTC

J: TRBJ2-7
V: TRBV6-1
size: few
D: TRBD1
CDR3: CASSTRDRGLGEQYF
DNA: TGTGCCAGCAGTACCCGGGACAGGGGGCTGGGAGAGCAGTACTTC

J: TRBJ1-6
V: TRBV30
size: NA
D: NA
CDR3: CAWSVSGGAYNSPLHF
DNA: TGTGCCTGGAGTGTCTCCGGAGGAGCTTATAATTCACCCCTCCACTTT

J: TRBJ2-5
V: TRBV19
size: NA
D: NA
CDR3: CASSDFPGYQETQYF
DNA: TGTGCCAGTAGCGATTTCCCAGGGTACCAAGAGACCCAGTACTTC

J: TRBJ2-1
V: TRBV11-2
size: NA
D: NA
CDR3: CASSSGSPTIEQFF
DNA: TGTGCCAGCAGCTCGGGGAGCCCTACAATTGAGCAGTTCTTC

J: TRBJ1-3
V: TRBV20-1
size: NA
D: NA
CDR3: CSVRVGNTIYF
DNA: TGCAGTGTGAGGGTCGGAAACACCATATATTTT

J: TRBJ1-3
V: TRBV29-1
size: NA
D: NA
CDR3: CSVEEGFGNTIYF
DNA: TGCAGCGTTGAAGAGGGGTTCGGAAACACCATATATTTT

J: TRBJ2-3
V: TRBV7-3
size: NA
D: TRBD2
CDR3: CASSATSGRGDTQYF
DNA: TGTGCCAGCAGCGCCACTAGCGGGAGGGGAGATACGCAGTATTTT

J: TRBJ1-1
V: TRBV4-3
size: NA
D: NA
CDR3: CASSQGYRDTEAFF
DNA: TGCGCCAGCAGCCAAGGGTATAGAGACACTGAAGCTTTCTTT

J: TRBJ2-3
V: TRBV5-1
size: NA
D: NA
CDR3: CASSLSGTTTDTQYF
DNA: TGCGCCAGCAGCTTGTCCGGGACCACCACAGATACGCAGTATTTT

J: TRBJ2-7
V: TRBV6-5
size: NA
D: NA
CDR3: CASSQGTLPGEQYF
DNA: TGTGCCAGCAGTCAGGGGACCCTTCCCGGCGAGCAGTACTTC

J: TRBJ2-2
V: TRBV29-1
size: NA
D: TRBD1
CDR3: CSVGGGQGAFGELFF
DNA: TGCAGCGTTGGAGGGGGACAGGGGGCTTTCGGGGAGCTGTTTTTT

J: TRBJ2-7
V: TRBV9
size: NA
D: TRBD1
CDR3: CASSSSGTASYEQYF
DNA: TGTGCCAGCAGCTCCTCAGGGACAGCATCCTACGAGCAGTACTTC

J: TRBJ2-7
V: TRBV7-2
size: once
D: TRBD2
CDR3: CASTRTSGRAEQYF
DNA: TGTGCCAGCACCAGGACTAGCGGGAGGGCCGAGCAGTACTTC

J: TRBJ2-7
V: TRBV28
size: NA
D: NA
CDR3: CASSDPGAGILYEQYF
DNA: TGTGCCAGCAGTGACCCCGGGGCGGGAATCCTCTACGAGCAGTACTTC

J: TRBJ1-5
V: TRBV30
size: few
D: TRBD1
CDR3: CAWDQGADQPQHF
DNA: TGTGCCTGGGATCAGGGGGCGGATCAGCCCCAGCATTTT

J: TRBJ2-6
V: TRBV9
size: NA
D: NA
CDR3: CASSVGSGANVLTF
DNA: TGTGCCAGCAGCGTGGGCTCTGGGGCCAACGTCCTGACTTTC

J: TRBJ2-3
V: TRBV5-1
size: NA
D: NA
CDR3: CASSSRQVTDTQYF
DNA: TGCGCCAGCAGCTCCCGACAGGTCACAGATACGCAGTATTTT

J: TRBJ1-1
V: TRBV25-1
size: NA
D: TRBD1
CDR3: CASSENIQGGTEAFF
DNA: TGTGCCAGCAGTGAAAATATACAGGGGGGCACTGAAGCTTTCTTT

J: TRBJ2-2
V: TRBV7-9
size: NA
D: NA
CDR3: CASTAIGSKNTGELFF
DNA: TGTGCCAGCACCGCTATAGGGAGCAAGAACACCGGGGAGCTGTTTTTT

J: TRBJ1-3
V: TRBV5-4
size: NA
D: NA
CDR3: CASSLGGVGNTIYF
DNA: TGTGCCAGCAGCCTCGGTGGTGTTGGAAACACCATATATTTT

J: TRBJ1-2
V: TRBV28
size: NA
D: NA
CDR3: CASSFSRNGGGEGYTF
DNA: TGTGCCAGCAGCTTCTCCCGGAACGGGGGCGGAGAGGGCTACACCTTC

J: TRBJ1-1
V: TRBV18
size: NA
D: NA
CDR3: CASSPRAQVSTEAFF
DNA: TGTGCCAGCTCACCACGGGCACAGGTCAGCACTGAAGCTTTCTTT

J: TRBJ2-7
V: TRBV6-1
size: NA
D: TRBD2
CDR3: CASSDHGLAGGPAYEQYF
DNA: TGTGCCAGCAGTGACCATGGACTAGCGGGAGGGCCGGCCTACGAGCAGTACTTC

J: TRBJ2-7
V: TRBV2
size: few
D: TRBD1
CDR3: CASRGGVAGTGGYEQYF
DNA: TGTGCCAGCAGGGGAGGGGTCGCCGGGACAGGGGGCTACGAGCAGTACTTC

J: TRBJ2-3
V: TRBV10-2
size: few
D: TRBD2
CDR3: CASSAGRGGLDTQYF
DNA: TGCGCCAGCAGTGCGGGGCGGGGGGGATTAGATACGCAGTATTTT

J: TRBJ2-7
V: TRBV28
size: NA
D: NA
CDR3: CASTSGPYEQYF
DNA: TGTGCCAGCACCAGCGGTCCCTACGAGCAGTACTTC

J: TRBJ2-1
V: TRBV28
size: NA
D: NA
CDR3: CASSLPMGPYNEQFF
DNA: TGTGCCAGCAGTTTACCAATGGGACCATACAATGAGCAGTTCTTC

J: TRBJ2-3
V: TRBV2
size: NA
D: TRBD2
CDR3: CASRPPGLAGGSTDTQYF
DNA: TGTGCCAGCAGACCCCCGGGACTAGCGGGGGGGAGCACAGATACGCAGTATTTT

J: TRBJ1-1
V: TRBV28
size: few
D: NA
CDR3: CASSLMPVNTEAFF
DNA: TGTGCCAGCAGTTTAATGCCGGTGAACACTGAAGCTTTCTTT